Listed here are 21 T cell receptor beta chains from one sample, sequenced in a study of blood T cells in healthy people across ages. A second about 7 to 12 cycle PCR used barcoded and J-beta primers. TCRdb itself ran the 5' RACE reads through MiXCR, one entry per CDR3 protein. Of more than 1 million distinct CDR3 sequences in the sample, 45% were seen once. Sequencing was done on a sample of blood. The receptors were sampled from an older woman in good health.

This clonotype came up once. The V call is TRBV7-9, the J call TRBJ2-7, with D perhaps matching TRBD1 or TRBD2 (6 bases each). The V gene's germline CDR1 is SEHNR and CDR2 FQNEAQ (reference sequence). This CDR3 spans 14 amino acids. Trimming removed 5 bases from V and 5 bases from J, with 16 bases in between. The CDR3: CASSPWGAQNEQYF. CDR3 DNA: TGTGCCAGCAGCCCCTGGGGGGCGCAAAACGAGCAGTACTTC.

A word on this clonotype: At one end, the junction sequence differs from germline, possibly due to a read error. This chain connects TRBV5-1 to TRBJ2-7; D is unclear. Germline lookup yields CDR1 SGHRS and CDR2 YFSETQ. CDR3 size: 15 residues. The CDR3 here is CASGLLATSSYEQYF. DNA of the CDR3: TGCGCCAGCGGCTTGCTTGCTACCTCCTCCTACGAGCAGTACTTC.

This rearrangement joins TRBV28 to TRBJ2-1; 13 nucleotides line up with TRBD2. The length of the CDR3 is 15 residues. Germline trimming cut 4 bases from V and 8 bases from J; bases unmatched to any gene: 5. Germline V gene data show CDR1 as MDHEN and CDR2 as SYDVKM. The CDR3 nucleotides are TGTGCCAGCAGTTCCACCGGGACTAGCGGGGATGAGCAGTTCTTC. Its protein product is CASSSTGTSGDEQFF.

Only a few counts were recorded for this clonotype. The CDR3 nucleotides read TGCAGCGCCCGACAGGGACAAGATTCACCCCTCCACTTT. This gives the protein CSARQGQDSPLHF. The rearrangement joins TRBV29-1 to TRBJ1-6, with TRBD1 matching 7 bases. From germline, CDR1 is SQVTM and CDR2 ANQGSEA. Trimming cost V 7 bases and J 8 bases; bases outside gene matches: 8. The CDR3 has 13 residues.

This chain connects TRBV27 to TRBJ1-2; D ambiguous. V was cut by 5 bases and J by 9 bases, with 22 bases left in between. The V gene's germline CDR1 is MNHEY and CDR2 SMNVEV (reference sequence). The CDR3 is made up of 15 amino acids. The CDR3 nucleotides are TGTGCCAGCAGTCCGGAGTTATACGGATTGGCGAGCTACACCTTC. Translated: CASSPELYGLASYTF.

The CDR3 here is CASSLNRLAGGNNEQFF. CDR3 bases: TGTGCCAGCAGCTTAAATCGACTAGCGGGAGGGAACAATGAGCAGTTCTTC. The rearrangement links TRBV7-3 to TRBJ2-1; TRBD2 matches at 14 bases. Germline V gene data show CDR1 as SGHTA and CDR2 as FQGTGA. The CDR3 covers 17 residues. J lost 5 bases, V lost 1 base, and 4 bases had no gene match. Full variable domain (outside the CDR3, taken from reference TRBV7-3 and TRBJ2-1): GAGVSQTPSNKVTEKGKYVELRCDPISGHTALYWYRQSLGQGPEFLIYFQGTGAADDSGLPNDRFFAVRPEGSVSTLKIQRTERGDSAVYLCASSLNRLAGGNNEQFFGPGTRLTVL.

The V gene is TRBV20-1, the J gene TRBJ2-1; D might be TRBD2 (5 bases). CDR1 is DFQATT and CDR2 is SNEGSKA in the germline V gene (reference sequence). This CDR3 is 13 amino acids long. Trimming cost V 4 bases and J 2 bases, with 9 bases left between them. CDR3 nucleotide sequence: TGCAGTGCTAACGGGAACACCTACAATGAGCAGTTCTTC. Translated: CSANGNTYNEQFF.

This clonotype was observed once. The CDR3 reads CASSIADRGHNEQYF. The CDR3 DNA reads TGTGCCAGCAGTATCGCCGACAGGGGCCACAATGAGCAGTACTTC. V gene TRBV28 combines with J gene TRBJ2-7, with TRBD1 matching 8 bases. Trimming took 5 bases from V and 7 from J; bases not matched to a gene: 13. The CDR3 is 15 amino acids. The V gene's germline CDR1 is MDHEN and CDR2 SYDVKM.

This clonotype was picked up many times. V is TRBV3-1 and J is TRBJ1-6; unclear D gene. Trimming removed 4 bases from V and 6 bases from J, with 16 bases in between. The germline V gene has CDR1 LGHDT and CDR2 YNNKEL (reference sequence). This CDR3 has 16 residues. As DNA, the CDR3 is TGTGCCAGCAGCCTCCGTGGGGAGGTTGGTAATTCACCCCTCCACTTT. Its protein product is CASSLRGEVGNSPLHF.

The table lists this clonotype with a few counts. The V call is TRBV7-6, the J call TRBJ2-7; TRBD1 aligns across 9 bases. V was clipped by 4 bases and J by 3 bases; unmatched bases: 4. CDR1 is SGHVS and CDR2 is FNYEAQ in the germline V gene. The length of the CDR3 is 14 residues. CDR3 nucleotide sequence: TGTGCCAGCAGCTCCGGGACAGGGCGCTACGAGCAGTACTTC. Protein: CASSSGTGRYEQYF.

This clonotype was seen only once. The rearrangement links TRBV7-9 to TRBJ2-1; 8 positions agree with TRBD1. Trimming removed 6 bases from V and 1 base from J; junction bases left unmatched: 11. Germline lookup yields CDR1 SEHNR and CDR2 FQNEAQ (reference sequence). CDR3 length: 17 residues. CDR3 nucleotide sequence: TGTGCCAGCAGTCACTCGCGAGACAGGGGATCCTACAATGAGCAGTTCTTC. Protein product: CASSHSRDRGSYNEQFF.

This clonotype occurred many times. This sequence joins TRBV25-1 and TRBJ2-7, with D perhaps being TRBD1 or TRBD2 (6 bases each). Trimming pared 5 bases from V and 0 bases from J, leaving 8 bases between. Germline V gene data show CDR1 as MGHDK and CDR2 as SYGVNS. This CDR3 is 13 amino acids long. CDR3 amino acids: CASSRGDSYEQYF. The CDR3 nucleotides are TGTGCCAGCAGTAGGGGGGACTCCTACGAGCAGTACTTC.

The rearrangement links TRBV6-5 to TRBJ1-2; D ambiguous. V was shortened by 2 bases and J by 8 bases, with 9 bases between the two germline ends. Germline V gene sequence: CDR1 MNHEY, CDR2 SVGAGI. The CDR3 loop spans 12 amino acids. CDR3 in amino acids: CASSYGSGGYTF. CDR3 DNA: TGTGCCAGCAGTTACGGGTCGGGAGGCTACACCTTC.

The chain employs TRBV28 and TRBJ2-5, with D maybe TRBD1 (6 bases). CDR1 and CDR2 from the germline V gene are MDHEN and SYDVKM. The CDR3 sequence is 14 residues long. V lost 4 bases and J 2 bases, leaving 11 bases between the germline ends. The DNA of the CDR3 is TGTGCCAGCAGTTGGTCCGGGACACAAGAGACCCAGTACTTC. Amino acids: CASSWSGTQETQYF.

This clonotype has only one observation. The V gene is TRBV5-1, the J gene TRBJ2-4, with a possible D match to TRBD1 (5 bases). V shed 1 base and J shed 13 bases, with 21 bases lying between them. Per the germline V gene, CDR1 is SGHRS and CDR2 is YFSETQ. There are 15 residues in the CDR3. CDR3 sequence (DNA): TGCGCCAGCAGCTTGATGACAGACAACTACAATGAGCAGTACTTC. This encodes CASSLMTDNYNEQYF.

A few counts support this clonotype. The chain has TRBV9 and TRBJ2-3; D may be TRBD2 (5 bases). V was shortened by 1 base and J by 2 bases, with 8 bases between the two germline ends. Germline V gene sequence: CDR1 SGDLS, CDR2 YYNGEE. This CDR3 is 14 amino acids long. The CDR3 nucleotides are TGTGCCAGCAGCGTAAGAGCGGTCACAGATACGCAGTATTTT. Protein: CASSVRAVTDTQYF. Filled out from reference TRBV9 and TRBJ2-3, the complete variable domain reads DSGVTQTPKHLITATGQRVTLRCSPRSGDLSVYWYQQSLDQGLQFLIQYYNGEERAKGNILERFSAQQFPDLHSELNLSSLELGDSALYFCASSVRAVTDTQYFGPGTRLTVL.

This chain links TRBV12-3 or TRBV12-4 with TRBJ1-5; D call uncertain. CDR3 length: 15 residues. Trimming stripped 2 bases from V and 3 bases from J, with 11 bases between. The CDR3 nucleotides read TGTGCCAGCAGTTTAAGACACCAACCCAATCAGCCCCAGCATTTT. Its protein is CASSLRHQPNQPQHF.

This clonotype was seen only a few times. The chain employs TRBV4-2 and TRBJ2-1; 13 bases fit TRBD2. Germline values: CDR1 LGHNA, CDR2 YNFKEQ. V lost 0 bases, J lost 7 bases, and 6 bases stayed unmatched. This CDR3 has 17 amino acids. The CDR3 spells CASSQDEGLAGWNEQFF. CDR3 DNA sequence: TGTGCCAGCAGCCAAGATGAGGGACTAGCGGGATGGAATGAGCAGTTCTTC.

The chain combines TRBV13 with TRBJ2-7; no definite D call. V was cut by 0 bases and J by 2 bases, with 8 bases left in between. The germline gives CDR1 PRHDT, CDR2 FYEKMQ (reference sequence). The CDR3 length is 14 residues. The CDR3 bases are TGTGCCAGCAGCTTAGGAGCAGCGCCCTACGAGCAGTACTTC. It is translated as CASSLGAAPYEQYF.

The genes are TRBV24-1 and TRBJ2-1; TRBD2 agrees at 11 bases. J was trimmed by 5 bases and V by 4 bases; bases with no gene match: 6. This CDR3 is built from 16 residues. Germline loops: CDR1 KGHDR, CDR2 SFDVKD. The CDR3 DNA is TGTGCCACCAGTGAACCGGGACTAGCGGCCGACAATGAGCAGTTCTTC. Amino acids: CATSEPGLAADNEQFF.

This CDR3 reads CATSDQTGGSTDTQYF. The DNA for the CDR3 is TGTGCCACCAGTGACCAAACTGGCGGTTCGACAGATACGCAGTATTTT. The rearrangement joins TRBV24-1 to TRBJ2-3, with no clear D. The V end lost 4 bases, the J end lost 3 bases, and 16 bases lay between the germline ends. The CDR3 spans 16 residues. Germline CDR1 and CDR2: KGHDR and SFDVKD.